This TCR beta chain emerged from a study of identical twins. Trimming removed 1 base from V and 7 bases from J, with 16 bases in between. Germline V lookup: CDR1 SGHTA, CDR2 FQGNSA. CDR3 length equals 15 residues. Regarding the study as a whole: Out-of-frame alpha sequences common to twins exhibited an excess of low generation probability. Excess twin sharing in beta out-of-frame sequences was weaker. Invariant MAIT and iNKT cells are populations that could partly confound zero-insertion analyses.

On this clonotype itself: Its antigen is undetermined.

TCRdb re-called the 5' RACE reads through MiXCR, storing one row per CDR3 protein. Here the sample spans hundreds of thousands of distinct CDR3 sequences, under 9% being singletons. The sample also formed part of further work on yellow fever vaccine responses in identical twins. In that study: The authors reported partly convergent, partly personalized vaccine responses in identical twins.

The sequenced material came from memory (CD45RO+) T cells sorted from blood. The TCR sequence derives from a woman between 18 and 30 years old in good health. V is TRBV7-2 and J is TRBJ1-2; possibly TRBD1 for D (5 bases). The CDR3, as DNA: TGTGCCAGCAGCTTAGGGGACGGAGGCGGTAGTGGCTACACCTTC. Residues: CASSLGDGGGSGYTF.